The clone carrying this T cell receptor beta chain turned up a few times. The antigen is unknown. With V trimmed by 6 bases and J by 12 bases, 5 bases remained unmatched. CDR1 is SGHTA, CDR2 FQGNSA, per germline. The CDR3 has 13 amino acids. This sample was taken from a study of T cells after yellow fever vaccination. Study observations and caveats: Post-booster reappearance was seen for most primary-vaccination clones (about 96% CD4, roughly 88% CD8).

TCRdb used MiXCR to reprocess the 5' RACE reads, holding one entry per CDR3 protein. Of 300,000 to 350,000 distinct CDR3 sequences in the sample, 3% to 4.5% were seen once. The origin of this receptor is a man aged 18 to 29 who received the YFV17D yellow fever vaccine. The chain carries TRBV7-2 and TRBJ2-1, with 13 nucleotides matching TRBD2. The specimen was PBMCs, collected 5 days after the yellow fever booster vaccination. The CDR3 loop reads CASRRLAGGLQFF. The CDR3 DNA sequence: TGTGCCAGCAGGAGACTAGCGGGGGGTTTGCAGTTCTTC.